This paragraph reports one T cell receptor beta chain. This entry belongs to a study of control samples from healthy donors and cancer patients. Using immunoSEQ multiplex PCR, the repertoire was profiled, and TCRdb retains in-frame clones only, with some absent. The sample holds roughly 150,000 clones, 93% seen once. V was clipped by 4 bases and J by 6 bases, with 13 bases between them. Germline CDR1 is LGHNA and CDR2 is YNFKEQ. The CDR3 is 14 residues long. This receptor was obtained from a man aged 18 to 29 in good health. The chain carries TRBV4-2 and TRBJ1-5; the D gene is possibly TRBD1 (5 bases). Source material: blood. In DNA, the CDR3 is TGTGCCAGCAGCCCCATCCGGGGGAGTCAGCCCCAGCATTTT. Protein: CASSPIRGSQPQHF.